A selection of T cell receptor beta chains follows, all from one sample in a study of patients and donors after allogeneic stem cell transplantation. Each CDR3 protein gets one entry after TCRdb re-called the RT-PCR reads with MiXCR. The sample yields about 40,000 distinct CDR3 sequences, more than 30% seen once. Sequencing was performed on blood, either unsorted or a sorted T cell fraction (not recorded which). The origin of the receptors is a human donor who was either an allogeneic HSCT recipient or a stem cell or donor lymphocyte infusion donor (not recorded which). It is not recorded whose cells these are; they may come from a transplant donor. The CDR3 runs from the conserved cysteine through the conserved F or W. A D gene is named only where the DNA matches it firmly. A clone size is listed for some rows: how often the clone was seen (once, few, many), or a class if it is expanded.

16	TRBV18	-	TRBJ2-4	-	CASSPMERALKNIQYF	TGTGCCAGCTCACCAATGGAAAGAGCACTCAAAAACATTCAGTACTTC
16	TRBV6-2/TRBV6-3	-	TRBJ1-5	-	CASSSNTGSGNQPQHF	TGTGCCAGCAGTTCGAACACAGGGTCGGGCAATCAGCCCCAGCATTTT
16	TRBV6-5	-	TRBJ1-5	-	CASSQDSSPGNQPQHF	TGTGCCAGCAGCCAGGACAGTTCTCCCGGGAATCAGCCCCAGCATTTT
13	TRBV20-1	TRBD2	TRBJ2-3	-	CSAPLAGEDTQYF	TGCAGTGCCCCCCTAGCGGGAGAGGATACGCAGTATTTT
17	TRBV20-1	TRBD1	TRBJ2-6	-	CSARGDRGPSGANVLTF	TGCAGTGCTAGGGGGGACAGGGGGCCCTCTGGGGCCAACGTCCTGACTTTC
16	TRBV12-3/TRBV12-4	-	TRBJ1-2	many	CASSFPPTTANYGYTF	TGTGCCAGCAGTTTTCCGCCAACGACAGCTAACTATGGCTACACCTTC
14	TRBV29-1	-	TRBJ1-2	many	CSVVRGPTNYGYTF	TGCAGCGTTGTGCGGGGCCCAACTAACTATGGCTACACCTTC
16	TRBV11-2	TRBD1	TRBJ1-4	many	CASSSGTGGTNEKLFF	TGTGCCAGCAGCTCCGGGACAGGGGGAACTAATGAAAAACTGTTTTTT
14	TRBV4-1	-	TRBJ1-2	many	CASRYTARDYGYTF	TGCGCCAGCCGCTACACTGCGCGGGACTATGGCTACACCTTC
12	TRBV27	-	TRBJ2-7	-	CASSLPSGEQYF	TGTGCCAGCAGTTTACCCTCGGGAGAGCAGTACTTC
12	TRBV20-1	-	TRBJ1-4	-	CSATGFGEKLFF	TGCAGTGCCACAGGGTTTGGGGAAAAACTGTTTTTT
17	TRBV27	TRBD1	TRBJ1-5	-	CASSLIGQGYSNQPQHF	TGTGCCAGCAGTTTAATCGGACAGGGTTATAGCAATCAGCCCCAGCATTTT
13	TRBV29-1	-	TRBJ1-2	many	CSVDRGSNYGYTF	TGCAGCGTTGATAGGGGCTCTAACTATGGCTACACCTTC
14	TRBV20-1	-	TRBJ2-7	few	CSARDHRLVDEQYF	TGCAGTGCTAGAGATCACCGACTAGTAGACGAGCAGTACTTC
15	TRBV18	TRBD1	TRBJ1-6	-	CASSPGTAYNSPLHF	TGTGCCAGCTCACCAGGGACAGCTTATAATTCACCCCTCCACTTT
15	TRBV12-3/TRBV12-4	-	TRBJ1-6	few	CACCRVSSYNSPLHF	TGTGCCTGCTGCAGGGTGAGCTCCTATAATTCACCCCTCCACTTT
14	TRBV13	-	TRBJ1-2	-	CASSITGQYYGYTF	TGTGCCAGCAGCATAACAGGCCAGTACTATGGCTACACCTTC
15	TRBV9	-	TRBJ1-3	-	CASSVGVPDGNTIYF	TGTGCCAGCAGCGTTGGGGTACCGGACGGAAACACCATATATTTT
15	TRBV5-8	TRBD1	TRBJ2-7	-	CASSRDRREDYEQYF	TGTGCCAGCAGTCGGGACAGAAGAGAGGATTACGAGCAGTACTTC
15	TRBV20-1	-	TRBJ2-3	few	CSARGAQGSTDTQYF	TGCAGTGCTAGAGGGGCACAGGGAAGCACAGATACGCAGTATTTT
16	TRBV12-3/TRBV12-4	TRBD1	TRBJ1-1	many	CASSTATGEGNTEAFF	TGTGCCAGCAGTACCGCGACAGGGGAGGGCAACACTGAAGCTTTCTTT
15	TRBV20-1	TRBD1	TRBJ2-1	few	CSARRTGGSYNEQFF	TGCAGTGCTAGAAGGACAGGGGGCTCCTACAATGAGCAGTTCTTC
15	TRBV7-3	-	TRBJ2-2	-	CASSLDPSNTGELFF	TGTGCCAGCAGCTTAGACCCCTCGAACACCGGGGAGCTGTTTTTT
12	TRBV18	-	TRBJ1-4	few	CASSPGREKLFF	TGTGCCAGCTCACCGGGGAGGGAAAAACTGTTTTTT
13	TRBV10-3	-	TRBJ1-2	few	CAIREGEGDGYTF	TGTGCCATCAGAGAGGGGGAGGGTGATGGCTACACCTTC
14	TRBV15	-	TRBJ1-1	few	CATRLGLTNAEAFF	TGTGCCACCAGGTTAGGACTTACCAACGCTGAAGCTTTCTTT
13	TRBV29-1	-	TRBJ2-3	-	CSVEWAFTDTQYF	TGCAGCGTTGAGTGGGCTTTCACAGATACGCAGTATTTT
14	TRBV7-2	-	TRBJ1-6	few	CASSFGRNNSPLHF	TGTGCCAGCAGCTTTGGCCGTAATAATTCACCCCTCCACTTT